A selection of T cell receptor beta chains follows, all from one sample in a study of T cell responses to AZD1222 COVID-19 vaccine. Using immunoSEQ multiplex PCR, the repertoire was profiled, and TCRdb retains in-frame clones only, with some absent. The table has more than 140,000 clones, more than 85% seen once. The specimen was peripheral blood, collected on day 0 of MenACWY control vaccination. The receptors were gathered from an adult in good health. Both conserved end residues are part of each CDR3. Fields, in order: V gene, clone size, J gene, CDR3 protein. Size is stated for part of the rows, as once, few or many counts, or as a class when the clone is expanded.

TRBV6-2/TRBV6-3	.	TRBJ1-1	CASSYSGLTEAFF
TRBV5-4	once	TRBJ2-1	CASSSDRVINEQFF
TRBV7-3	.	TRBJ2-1	CASSQGQSYNEQFF
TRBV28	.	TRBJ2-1	CASIPGGNSYNEQFF
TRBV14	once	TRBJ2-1	CASSQGRELVSPNEQFF
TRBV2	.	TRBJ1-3	CASSASHSGNTIYF
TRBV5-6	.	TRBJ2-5	CASSLWQGVGETQYF
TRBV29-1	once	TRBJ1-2	CSVGGLRMDYGYTF
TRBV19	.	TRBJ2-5	CASSIGRQYQETQYF
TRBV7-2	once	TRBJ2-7	CASSSWTSGGGTDYEQYF
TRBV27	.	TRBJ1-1	CASSLMPRQTNEAFF
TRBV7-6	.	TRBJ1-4	CASSGRLRGGDEKLFF
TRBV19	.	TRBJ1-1	CASSIARRARMNTEAFF
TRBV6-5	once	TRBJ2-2	CASSYFGTSNTGELFF
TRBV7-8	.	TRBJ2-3	CASSLISNTQYF